This T cell receptor (beta chain) emerged from a study of blood T cell repertoires in COVID-19 (dated by TCRdb to about 2020). With regard to the full study: Samples from collaborators originated in the United States, Italy and Spain and spanned both the acute and convalescent phases of COVID-19. Where HLA class I and class II types were available, the types were taken from metadata supplied by the sample provider, not from assay-based typing. The samples were drawn from the first 160 participants of the ongoing ImmuneRACE study and from 950 to 1,500 subjects provided by 6 global collaborators. A freely available public database, intended as a resource for researchers studying the immune response to SARS-CoV-2, is where the repertoires were released. The dataset comprised deeply sampled blood TCRbeta repertoires from subjects exposed to, actively infected with, or recovered from COVID-19. The prospective study material was composed of cDNA or gDNA derived from T cells, B-cell-depleted T cells, or PBMCs. Sample metadata almost always included a de-identified subject ID, COVID-19 status, age in years and sex. Findings and caveats that apply to the study as a whole: Clinical and demographic metadata were provided uncurated, with the amount varying by source and participant.

Participants in the prospective study were enrolled through a virtual design, were aged 18 to 89 years, and lived in about 25 United States geographic areas. To assign participants to cohorts, the prospective study relied on clinical history that participants themselves reported in a screening survey and a study questionnaire. In the prospective study, mobile phlebotomists collected whole blood, serum and a nasopharyngeal or oropharyngeal swab from each participant. Over an approximately 2-month period, participants in the prospective study had the option of providing additional blood draws and questionnaires. Blood samples from the prospective study were shipped frozen or at room temperature prior to DNA extraction. A word on this clone: Which antigen it targets is not known. One end of the junction does not line up with germline, which may come from a read error.

TCRbeta CDR3 regions were amplified from genomic DNA by means of the immunoSEQ Assay, a bias-controlled multiplex PCR. In the original analysis: The number of nucleated cells in each sample was estimated from the amplification of reference gene primers within the assay. To quantify the absolute abundance of each unique TCRbeta CDR3 rearrangement, sequence reads were collapsed and filtered. For each sample, productive Simpson clonality was calculated by taking the square root of Simpson's diversity index across productive rearrangements. TCRdb holds this immuneACCESS table with in-frame rearrangements only. Some clones are missing; in checked studies, unresolved V genes explain under half, and the rest has no known cause. Clonal size and the V and J genes are those of that table, whereas D and trimming came from the DNA. The sample has 250,000 or so clones on record, over 80% of them singletons. 4.1% of the sample lies in the top ten.

The CDR3 starts with the cysteine, ends with the phenylalanine, and has 14 residues. Of all the DNA, just the CDR3 is kept, 42 bases in frame from base 1. CDR1 WSHSY and CDR2 SAAADI are derived from the germline V gene. The sequence links TRBV10-2 to TRBJ1-4, with the D gene not clear enough to name. The clonotype originates from a woman under 40 with acute COVID-19. The sequencing sample was made of PBMCs or T cells enriched from blood (not recorded which). The encoded CDR3 is CASSEPGLNGKLFF. The DNA is as follows: TGCGCCAGCAGTGAACCGGGGTTGAATGGAAAACTGTTTTTT.